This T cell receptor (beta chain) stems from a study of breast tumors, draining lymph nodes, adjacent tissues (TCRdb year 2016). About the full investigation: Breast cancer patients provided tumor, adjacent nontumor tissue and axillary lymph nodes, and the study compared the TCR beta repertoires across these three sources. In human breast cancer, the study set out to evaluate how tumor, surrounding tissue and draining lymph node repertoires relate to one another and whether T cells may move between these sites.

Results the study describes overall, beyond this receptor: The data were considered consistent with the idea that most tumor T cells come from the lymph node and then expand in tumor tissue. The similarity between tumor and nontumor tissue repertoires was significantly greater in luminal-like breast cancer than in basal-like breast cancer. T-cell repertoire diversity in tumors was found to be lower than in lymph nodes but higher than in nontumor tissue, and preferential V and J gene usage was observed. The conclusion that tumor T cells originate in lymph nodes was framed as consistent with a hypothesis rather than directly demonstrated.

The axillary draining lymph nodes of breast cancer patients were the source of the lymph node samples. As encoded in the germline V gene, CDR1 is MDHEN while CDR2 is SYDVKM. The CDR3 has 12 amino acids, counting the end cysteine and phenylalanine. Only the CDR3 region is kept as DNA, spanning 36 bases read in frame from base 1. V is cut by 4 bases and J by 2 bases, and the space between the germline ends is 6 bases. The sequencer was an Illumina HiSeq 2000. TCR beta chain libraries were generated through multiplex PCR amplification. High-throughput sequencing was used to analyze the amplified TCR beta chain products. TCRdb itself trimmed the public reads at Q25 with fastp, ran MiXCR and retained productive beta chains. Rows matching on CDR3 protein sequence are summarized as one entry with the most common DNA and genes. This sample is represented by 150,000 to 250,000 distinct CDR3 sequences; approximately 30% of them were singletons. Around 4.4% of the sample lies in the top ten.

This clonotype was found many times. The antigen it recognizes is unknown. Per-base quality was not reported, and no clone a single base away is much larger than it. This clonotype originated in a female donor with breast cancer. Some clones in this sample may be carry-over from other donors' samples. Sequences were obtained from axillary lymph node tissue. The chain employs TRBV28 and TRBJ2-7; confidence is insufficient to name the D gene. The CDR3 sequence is CASSSLPYEQYF. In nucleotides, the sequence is TGTGCCAGCAGTTCTCTCCCCTACGAGCAGTACTTC.